Presented here are 7 T cell receptor beta chains from one specimen sequenced in a study of patients and donors after allogeneic stem cell transplantation. TCRdb analysed the RT-PCR reads with MiXCR anew, one entry per CDR3 protein. The repertoire consists of 150,000 to 250,000 distinct CDR3 sequences, with around 41% occurring once and the leading ten covering about 33%. The sequencing input was blood, either unsorted or a sorted T cell fraction (not recorded which). The origin of the receptors is a human donor who was either an allogeneic HSCT recipient or a stem cell or donor lymphocyte infusion donor (not recorded which). It is not recorded whose cells these are; they may come from a transplant donor.

This clonotype has only a few counts. This CDR3 reads CSAPSQGNEKLFF. The CDR3 nucleotides are TGCAGTGCTCCCTCGCAGGGGAATGAAAAACTGTTTTTT. The chain links TRBV20-1 to TRBJ1-4; the D gene is possibly TRBD1 (6 bases). The germline V and J ends were trimmed by 5 bases and 5 bases, with 12 bases remaining between them. This CDR3 has 13 amino acids. Germline CDR1 and CDR2: DFQATT and SNEGSKA (reference sequence).

This clonotype turned up a few times. This chain connects TRBV24-1 to TRBJ1-1; D is uncertain. Trimming took off 8 bases at V and 2 bases at J, with 14 bases between the two ends. The CDR3 is 14 residues long. Germline loops: CDR1 KGHDR, CDR2 SFDVKD. The CDR3 region has the DNA TGTGCCACCAAGAGTCCAGGCGATAACACTGAAGCTTTCTTT. It codes for CATKSPGDNTEAFF.

The chain is built from TRBV7-3 and TRBJ2-1; D perhaps matches TRBD1 (6 bases). V lost 6 bases to trimming and J lost 6 bases, with 18 bases between them. Germline V gives CDR1 SGHTA, CDR2 FQGTGA. This CDR3 spans 15 amino acids. The CDR3 nucleotides are TGTGCCAGCAGACCCTCAGGGGCCGGACGCAATGAGCAGTTCTTC. It encodes CASRPSGAGRNEQFF. Complete variable domain (other parts from reference TRBV7-3 and TRBJ2-1): GAGVSQTPSNKVTEKGKYVELRCDPISGHTALYWYRQSLGQGPEFLIYFQGTGAADDSGLPNDRFFAVRPEGSVSTLKIQRTERGDSAVYLCASRPSGAGRNEQFFGPGTRLTVL.

This clonotype was picked up a small number of times. V usage is TRBV14 and J usage is TRBJ2-7; D remains ambiguous. V gave up 4 bases and J gave up 4 bases, with 8 bases separating them. CDR1 and CDR2 (germline): SGHDN, FVKESK. The CDR3 loop spans 12 amino acids. The CDR3 sequence: CASSLSLYEQYF. CDR3 coding DNA: TGTGCCAGCAGCCTCTCTCTTTACGAGCAGTACTTC.

This clonotype was recorded a few times. J is TRBJ1-1 and V is TRBV6-2 or TRBV6-3; tentatively, D is TRBD1 (5 bases). Per the germline V gene, CDR1 is MNHEY and CDR2 is SVGEGT. V was shortened by 8 bases and J by 6 bases, with 19 bases between the two germline ends. CDR3 length: 14 amino acids. In nucleotides, the CDR3 is TGTGCCAGCCGAATGGGGCAGGTTCGCGCTGAAGCTTTCTTT. Translated, it gives CASRMGQVRAEAFF.

This rearrangement joins TRBV7-2 to TRBJ2-1; D remains unclear. This CDR3 has 16 residues. The germline V gene encodes CDR1 SGHTA and CDR2 FQGNSA. Trimming left V 5 bases short and J 0 bases short, with 14 bases between. CDR3 residues: CASSQPARSSYNEQFF. The CDR3 DNA is TGTGCCAGCAGCCAGCCGGCCAGGAGCTCCTACAATGAGCAGTTCTTC.

The chain uses TRBV7-9 and TRBJ2-7; D call uncertain. Trimming cost V 1 base and J 2 bases, with 9 bases left between them. Germline values: CDR1 SEHNR, CDR2 FQNEAQ (reference sequence). The CDR3 loop spans 14 amino acids. In nucleotides, the CDR3 is TGTGCCAGCAGCTTAGAATCCAGTACCTACGAGCAGTACTTC. Translation gives CASSLESSTYEQYF.